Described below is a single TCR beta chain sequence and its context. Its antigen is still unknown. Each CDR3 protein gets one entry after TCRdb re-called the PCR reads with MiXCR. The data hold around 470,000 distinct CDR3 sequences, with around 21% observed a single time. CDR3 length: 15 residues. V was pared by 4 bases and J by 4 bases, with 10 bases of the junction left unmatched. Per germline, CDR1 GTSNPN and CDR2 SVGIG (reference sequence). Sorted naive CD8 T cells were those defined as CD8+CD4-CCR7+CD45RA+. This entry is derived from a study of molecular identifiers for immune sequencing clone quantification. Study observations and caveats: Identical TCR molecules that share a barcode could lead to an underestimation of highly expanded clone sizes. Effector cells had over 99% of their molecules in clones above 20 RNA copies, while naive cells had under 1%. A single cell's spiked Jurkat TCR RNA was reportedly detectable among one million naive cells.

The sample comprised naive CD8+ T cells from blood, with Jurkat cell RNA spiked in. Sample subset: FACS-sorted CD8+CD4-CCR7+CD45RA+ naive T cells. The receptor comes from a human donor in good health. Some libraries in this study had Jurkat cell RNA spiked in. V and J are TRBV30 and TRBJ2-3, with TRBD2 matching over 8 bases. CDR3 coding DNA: TGTGCCTGGACCATCAGCGGGGGATTTTCAGATACGCAGTATTTT. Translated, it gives CAWTISGGFSDTQYF. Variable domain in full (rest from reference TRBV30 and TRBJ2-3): SQTIHQWPATLVQPVGSPLSLECTVEGTSNPNLYWYRQAAGRGLQLLFYSVGIGQISSEVPQNLSASRPQDRQFILSSKKLLLSDSGFYLCAWTISGGFSDTQYFGPGTRLTVL.